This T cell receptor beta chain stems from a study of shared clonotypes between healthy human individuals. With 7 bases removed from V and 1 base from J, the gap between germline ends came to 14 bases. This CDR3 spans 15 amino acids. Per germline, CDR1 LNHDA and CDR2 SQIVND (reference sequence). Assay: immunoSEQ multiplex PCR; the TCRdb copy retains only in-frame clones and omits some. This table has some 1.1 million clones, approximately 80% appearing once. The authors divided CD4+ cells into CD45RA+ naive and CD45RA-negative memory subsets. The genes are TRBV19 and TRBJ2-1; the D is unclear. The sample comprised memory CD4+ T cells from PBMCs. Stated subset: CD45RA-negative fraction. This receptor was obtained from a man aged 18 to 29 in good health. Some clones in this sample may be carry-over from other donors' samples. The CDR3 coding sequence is TGTGCCAGTAACGAAAGATCCGGGTCCTACAATGAGCAGTTCTTC. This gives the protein CASNERSGSYNEQFF.